Each of the 29 T cell receptor beta chains below was sequenced from the same sample in a study of blood T cell repertoires in COVID-19. The protocol was immunoSEQ multiplex PCR, while the TCRdb copy is restricted to in-frame clones and leaves out a portion. The table has 350,000 to 550,000 clones, around nine tenths seen once. Sequencing used peripheral blood. These receptors were obtained from a young woman with acute or convalescent COVID-19.

The J gene is TRBJ1-6, the V gene TRBV11-2; 8 bases align to TRBD1. The CDR3 is made up of 16 amino acids. Germline values: CDR1 SGHAT, CDR2 FQNNGV. The junction had 7 bases not matched to a gene; V was cut back by 5 bases and J by 4 bases. CDR3 sequence reads: CASSQGQGGYNSPLHF. The DNA of the CDR3 is TGTGCCAGCAGCCAAGGACAGGGAGGATATAATTCACCCCTCCACTTT.

The chain joins TRBV4-1 to TRBJ2-2, with 7 bases aligning to TRBD2. Germline V gene sequence: CDR1 MGHRA, CDR2 YSYEKL. The CDR3 covers 14 residues. J was trimmed by 6 bases and V by 0 bases; bases with no gene match: 1. CDR3 coding DNA: TGCGCCAGCAGCCAAGATGGGGGGGCCGGGGAGCTGTTTTTT. It is translated as CASSQDGGAGELFF.

This clone was seen once. This CDR3 is also generated by other DNA sequences in the sample. V is TRBV19 and J is TRBJ2-7; TRBD1 agrees at 9 bases. The CDR3 sequence is 15 residues long. Germline CDR1 reads LNHDA; CDR2 reads SQIVND (reference sequence). The junction had 6 bases not matched to a gene; V was cut back by 4 bases and J by 2 bases. This chain's CDR3 is CASSTPGQGTYEQYF. The CDR3 DNA reads as TGTGCCAGTAGTACCCCGGGACAGGGTACCTACGAGCAGTACTTC.

The chain is built from TRBV24-1 and TRBJ2-7; a possible D gene is TRBD1 (6 bases). The CDR3 covers 14 residues. Trimming stripped 3 bases from V and 0 bases from J, with 8 bases between. Germline V CDR1 and CDR2: KGHDR, SFDVKD. CDR3 nucleotides: TGTGCCACCAGTGATCGGACAGTCTCCTACGAGCAGTACTTC. Translated, it gives CATSDRTVSYEQYF.

This chain uses TRBV9 with TRBJ2-5, with D perhaps matching TRBD1 (7 bases). Germline V gene data show CDR1 as SGDLS and CDR2 as YYNGEE. V lost 0 bases and J 5 bases, leaving 14 bases between the germline ends. The CDR3 sequence is 15 residues long. This chain's CDR3 is CASSVGPGGGETQYF. The CDR3 coding sequence is TGTGCCAGCAGCGTAGGTCCCGGAGGGGGCGAGACCCAGTACTTC.

CDR3 sequence (DNA): TGTGCCTGGAGTCAGGGGATAAATCAGCCCCAGCATTTT. Encoded protein: CAWSQGINQPQHF. This chain connects TRBV30 to TRBJ1-5; possibly TRBD1 for D (6 bases). The CDR3 totals 13 residues. V gave up 2 bases and J gave up 4 bases, with 9 bases separating them. Germline loops: CDR1 GTSNPN, CDR2 SVGIG (reference sequence).

V usage is TRBV5-4 and J usage is TRBJ2-3, with D hard to call. The V and J ends lost 4 bases and 1 base respectively, with 10 bases between them. CDR3 size: 14 residues. CDR1 and CDR2 (germline): SGHNT, YYREEE (reference sequence). The CDR3 bases are TGTGCCAGCAGCAGCCCTTCGGGCACAGATACGCAGTATTTT. This translates into CASSSPSGTDTQYF.

The chain is built from TRBV24-1 and TRBJ2-1, with 9 bases fitting TRBD2. Germline loops: CDR1 KGHDR, CDR2 SFDVKD. The J segment lost 0 bases and the V segment lost 8 bases, leaving 4 bases of the junction unmatched. CDR3 size: 15 residues. The chain's CDR3 is CATTSGESSYNEQFF. CDR3 bases: TGTGCCACCACTAGCGGGGAGAGCTCCTACAATGAGCAGTTCTTC.

J is TRBJ2-5 and V is TRBV7-9; possible D gene TRBD1, 5 bases. The germline gives CDR1 SEHNR, CDR2 FQNEAQ (reference sequence). The CDR3 sequence is 14 residues long. Between the trimmed V and J ends, which lost 5 bases and 2 bases, there was a span of 12 bases. As DNA, the CDR3 is TGTGCCAGCAGCCCAGTGGGGCAGCAAGAGACCCAGTACTTC. Translated, it gives CASSPVGQQETQYF. The entire variable domain, with the rest obtained from reference TRBV7-9 and TRBJ2-5, is as follows: DTGVSQNPRHKITKRGQNVTFRCDPISEHNRLYWYRQTLGQGPEFLTYFQNEAQLEKSRLLSDRFSAERPKGSFSTLEIQRTEQGDSAMYLCASSPVGQQETQYFGPGTRLLVL.

For the CDR3, the DNA is TGTGCCAGTTTATGGCATGCTGGCAATCAGCCCCAGCATTTT. It codes for CASLWHAGNQPQHF. V is TRBV28 and J is TRBJ1-5; D is uncertain. The CDR3 is 14 residues long. Per germline, CDR1 MDHEN and CDR2 SYDVKM. The V gene lost 9 bases and the J gene lost 2 bases, with 14 bases spanning the gap.

The V and J genes are TRBV7-6 and TRBJ2-1, with 7 bases identical to TRBD1. Trimming took 5 bases from V and 6 from J; bases not matched to a gene: 4. Germline CDR1 SGHVS, CDR2 FNYEAQ. CDR3 length: 13 residues. This CDR3 is CASSVRDSNEQFF. The CDR3 nucleotides read TGTGCCAGCAGCGTCCGGGACAGCAATGAGCAGTTCTTC. Drawing the rest from reference TRBV7-6 and TRBJ2-1, the complete variable domain is GAGVSQSPRYKVTKRGQDVALRCDPISGHVSLYWYRQALGQGPEFLTYFNYEAQQDKSGLPNDRFSAERPEGSISTLTIQRTEQRDSAMYRCASSVRDSNEQFFGPGTRLTVL.

The chain carries TRBV3-1 (or the pseudogene TRBV3-2) and TRBJ2-7, with D perhaps TRBD1 (7 bases). The CDR3 runs to 16 residues. CDR1 and CDR2 from the germline V gene are LGHDT and YNNKEL (reference sequence). V was cut by 1 base and J by 4 bases, with 17 bases left in between. CDR3 sequence: CASSQVPAGQTYEQYF. The CDR3 DNA reads TGTGCCAGCAGCCAAGTTCCTGCGGGACAGACGTACGAGCAGTACTTC.

The CDR3 spells CASSYRGASQYEQYF. The CDR3 bases are TGTGCCAGCAGCTACCGGGGGGCCTCCCAATACGAGCAGTACTTC. The chain is built from TRBV3-1 (or the pseudogene TRBV3-2) and TRBJ2-7; D may be TRBD2 (7 bases). Trimming removed 5 bases from V and 4 bases from J, with 18 bases in between. CDR1 and CDR2 from the germline V gene are LGHDT and YNNKEL (reference sequence). This CDR3 comprises 15 residues.

This rearrangement joins TRBV9 to TRBJ2-7; 8 bases match TRBD1. This CDR3 is 15 amino acids long. The V gene's germline CDR1 is SGDLS and CDR2 YYNGEE. Unmatched junction bases numbered 6, after V lost 0 bases and J lost 4 bases. This CDR3 reads CASSVEGGDRYEQYF. The CDR3 region has the DNA TGTGCCAGCAGCGTAGAAGGAGGGGACAGGTACGAGCAGTACTTC.

The V and J genes are TRBV6-1 and TRBJ1-5; D perhaps matches TRBD1 (6 bases). The germline CDR1 and CDR2 sequences are MNHNS and SASEGT. V lost 2 bases to trimming and J lost 2 bases, with 10 bases between them. The CDR3 runs 15 residues. CDR3 loop: CASSEQGGRNQPQHF. Written as DNA, the CDR3 is TGTGCCAGCAGTGAACAAGGGGGTCGCAATCAGCCCCAGCATTTT.

This chain joins TRBV9 and TRBJ1-1, with TRBD1 as a possible D gene (6 bases). Trimming removed 3 bases at V and 1 base at J, with 13 bases between. Germline V lookup: CDR1 SGDLS, CDR2 YYNGEE. The CDR3 totals 15 residues. The CDR3 loop is CASSATTGENTEAFF. The CDR3 nucleotides read TGTGCCAGCAGCGCAACGACAGGAGAGAACACTGAAGCTTTCTTT.

The chain recombines TRBV28 with TRBJ2-5; 8 bases match TRBD1. After removal of 2 bases from V and 5 bases from J, the junction contained 7 bases not matched to a gene. CDR1 and CDR2 from the germline V gene are MDHEN and SYDVKM. This CDR3 contains 15 residues. In nucleotides, the CDR3 is TGTGCCAGCAGTTTACACTCAGGGGGCGGGGAGACCCAGTACTTC. Its protein is CASSLHSGGGETQYF.

V and J are TRBV11-2 and TRBJ1-6; TRBD1 might be the D (6 bases). Trimming pared 6 bases from V and 9 bases from J, leaving 21 bases between. CDR1 SGHAT and CDR2 FQNNGV come from the germline V gene. This CDR3 spans 16 amino acids. The chain's CDR3 is CASRPTPGASLSPLHF. CDR3 DNA sequence: TGTGCCAGCAGACCCACCCCAGGGGCCAGCCTTTCACCCCTCCACTTT.

This chain links TRBV11-3 with TRBJ2-2; D might be TRBD2 (5 bases). Germline V gene lookup returns CDR1 SGHNT and CDR2 YENEEA. With 1 base removed from V and 6 bases from J, the gap between germline ends came to 6 bases. The CDR3 is 13 amino acids. The CDR3 loop reads CASSLAGAGELFF. The CDR3 coding sequence is TGTGCCAGCAGCTTAGCCGGGGCCGGGGAGCTGTTTTTT.

CDR3 in DNA: TGTGCCAGCAGCTTAACCGGGACAGTTTACAATGAGCAGTTCTTC. Translation gives CASSLTGTVYNEQFF. The chain joins TRBV5-4 to TRBJ2-1, with 7 bases identical to TRBD1. Germline CDR1 and CDR2: SGHNT and YYREEE (reference sequence). V gave up 2 bases and J gave up 4 bases; unmatched junction bases: 6. The CDR3 length is 15 residues.

This rearrangement joins TRBV7-8 to TRBJ2-6; 7 bases map to TRBD2. Germline V gene sequence: CDR1 SGHVS, CDR2 FQNEAQ. This CDR3 spans 14 amino acids. V shed 11 bases and J 0 bases; nucleotides not matched to a gene: 4. The chain's CDR3 is CAGGEGSGANVLTF. CDR3 sequence (DNA): TGTGCCGGCGGGGAGGGCTCTGGGGCCAACGTCCTGACTTTC.

The V and J genes are TRBV5-4 and TRBJ2-1; TRBD1 agrees at 7 bases. The germline CDR1 and CDR2 sequences are SGHNT and YYREEE (reference sequence). The junction had 4 bases not matched to a gene; V was cut back by 0 bases and J by 10 bases. CDR3 length equals 13 residues. CDR3 bases: TGTGCCAGCAGCTTGGTCACAGGGGACGAGCAGTTCTTC. Residues: CASSLVTGDEQFF.

The V call is TRBV29-1, the J call TRBJ2-3, with D possibly matching TRBD1 (6 bases). Germline lookup yields CDR1 SQVTM and CDR2 ANQGSEA. V was shortened by 2 bases and J by 1 base, with 13 bases between the two germline ends. This CDR3 has 15 residues. The CDR3 spells CSVENRAAGTDTQYF. Written as DNA, the CDR3 is TGCAGCGTTGAAAACAGGGCGGCGGGCACAGATACGCAGTATTTT.

CDR3 DNA: TGCGCCAGCAGCCGGAATTTAGCCGATACGCAGTATTTT. It codes for CASSRNLADTQYF. The chain is built from TRBV5-1 and TRBJ2-3, with D uncertain. CDR1 and CDR2 from the germline V gene are SGHRS and YFSETQ. This CDR3 region has 13 residues. V lost 4 bases to trimming and J lost 6 bases, with 12 bases between them. Looking up the rest from reference TRBV5-1 and TRBJ2-3 gives the full variable domain: KAGVTQTPRYLIKTRGQQVTLSCSPISGHRSVSWYQQTPGQGLQFLFEYFSETQRNKGNFPGRFSGRQFSNSRSEMNVSTLELGDSALYLCASSRNLADTQYFGPGTRLTVL.

The chain links TRBV7-8 to TRBJ2-5; 9 bases match TRBD2. Germline CDR1 is SGHVS and CDR2 is FQNEAQ. This CDR3 has 15 amino acids. Germline trimming cut 3 bases from V and 1 base from J; bases unmatched to any gene: 3. The CDR3 loop reads CASSFAGGPQETQYF. The CDR3 coding sequence is TGTGCCAGCAGCTTTGCGGGGGGGCCCCAAGAGACCCAGTACTTC.

V usage is TRBV27 and J usage is TRBJ2-6; a weak D match, TRBD2 (5 bases). The CDR3 runs 18 residues. CDR1 and CDR2 from the germline V gene are MNHEY and SMNVEV (reference sequence). V shed 3 bases and J shed 0 bases, with 15 bases lying between them. CDR3 nucleotide sequence: TGTGCCAGCAGTTTGGGAGCCAGCTCTTTCTCTGGGGCCAACGTCCTGACTTTC. Translating it yields CASSLGASSFSGANVLTF.

CDR3 in amino acids: CATSANRGSGYEQYF. In DNA, the CDR3 is TGTGCCACCAGCGCAAACAGGGGATCGGGGTACGAGCAGTACTTC. This chain joins TRBV24-1 and TRBJ2-7; 7 bases map to TRBD1. The CDR3 totals 15 residues. Germline V gives CDR1 KGHDR, CDR2 SFDVKD. V gave up 7 bases and J gave up 4 bases; unmatched junction bases: 12.

The rearrangement uses TRBV9 and TRBJ2-2; D uncertain. Germline V gene data show CDR1 as SGDLS and CDR2 as YYNGEE. This CDR3 is built from 14 residues. The V end was cut by 4 bases, the J end by 5 bases, with 12 bases between. The CDR3 spells CASSPETLTGELFF. CDR3 bases: TGTGCCAGCAGCCCAGAAACCTTGACCGGGGAGCTGTTTTTT.

The V call is TRBV19, the J call TRBJ1-2; no clear D gene. CDR3 length equals 14 residues. Germline assignment: CDR1 LNHDA and CDR2 SQIVND (reference sequence). With 0 bases removed from V and 1 base from J, the gap between germline ends came to 6 bases. For the CDR3, the DNA is TGTGCCAGTAGTATAGACAGCGGTAACTATGGCTACACCTTC. Encoded protein: CASSIDSGNYGYTF. Based on the CDR3 plus reference TRBV19 and TRBJ1-2, the full variable domain is DGGITQSPKYLFRKEGQNVTLSCEQNLNHDAMYWYRQDPGQGLRLIYYSQIVNDFQKGDIAEGYSVSREKKESFPLTVTSAQKNPTAFYLCASSIDSGNYGYTFGSGTRLTVV.